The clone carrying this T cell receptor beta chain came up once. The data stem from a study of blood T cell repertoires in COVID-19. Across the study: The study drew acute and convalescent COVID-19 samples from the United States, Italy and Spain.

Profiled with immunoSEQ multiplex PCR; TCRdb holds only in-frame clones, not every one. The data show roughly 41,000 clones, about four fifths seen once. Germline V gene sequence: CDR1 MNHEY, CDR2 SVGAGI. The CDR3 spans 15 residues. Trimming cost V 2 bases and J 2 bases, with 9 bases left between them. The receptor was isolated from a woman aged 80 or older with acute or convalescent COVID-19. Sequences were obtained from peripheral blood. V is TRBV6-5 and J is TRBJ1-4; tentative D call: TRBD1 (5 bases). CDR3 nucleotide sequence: TGTGCCAGCAGTTACGGGGGGAGCACTAATGAAAAACTGTTTTTT. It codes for CASSYGGSTNEKLFF.